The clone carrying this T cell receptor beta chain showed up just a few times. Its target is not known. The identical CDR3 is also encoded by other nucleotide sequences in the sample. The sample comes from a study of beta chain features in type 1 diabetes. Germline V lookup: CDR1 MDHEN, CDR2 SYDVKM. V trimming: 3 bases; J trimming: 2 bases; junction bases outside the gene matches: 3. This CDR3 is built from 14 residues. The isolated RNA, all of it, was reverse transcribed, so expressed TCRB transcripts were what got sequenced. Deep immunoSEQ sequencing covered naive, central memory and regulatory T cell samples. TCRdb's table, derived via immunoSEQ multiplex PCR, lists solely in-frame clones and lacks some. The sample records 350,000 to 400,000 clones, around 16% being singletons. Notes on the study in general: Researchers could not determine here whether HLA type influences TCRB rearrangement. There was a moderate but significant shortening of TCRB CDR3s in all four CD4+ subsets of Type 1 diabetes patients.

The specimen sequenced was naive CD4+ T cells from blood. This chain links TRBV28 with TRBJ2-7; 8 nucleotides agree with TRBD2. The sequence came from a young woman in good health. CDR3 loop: CASSLPGGPYEQYF. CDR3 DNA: TGTGCCAGCAGTTTGCCGGGAGGGCCCTACGAGCAGTACTTC.